Here is one T cell receptor (beta chain) with its context. Its specific antigen is unknown. No qualities accompany the bases; no much larger clone lies one base away. Using the deep immunoSEQ assay, TCR CDR3 regions were amplified from genomic DNA by multiplex PCR. Extracted genomic DNA from each cell subset was distributed evenly across all wells of several immunoSEQ 96-well plates, and each plate was treated as a replicate. For sorted subsets, 150 to 250 ng of genomic DNA, equivalent to roughly 30,000 T cell genomes, went into each replicate PCR. The purified libraries were quantified using a Qubit 3.0 fluorometer, sized with a Bioanalyzer 2100, and then quantified again using the KAPA Library Quantification kit. A separate single-read 150-cycle Illumina NextSeq 550 flow cell was used to sequence each immunoSEQ 96-well plate. In the authors' own workflow: Because only junctional sequences without quality scores were contained in the immunoSEQ output, filtering matching that applied to full-length reads could not be performed. To assign V/J genes and CDR3, sequences were annotated against IMGT germline references using PyIR, a Python wrapper for IgBLAST v1.9. Reads were filtered out if the reads had weak V/J assignments (E-value above 1e-6), no CDR3, stop codons, out-of-frame junctions, or ambiguous translated residues. A V3J clonotype was defined by an identical inferred V gene, J gene, and CDR3 amino acid sequence. The percentage overlap between two repertoires was calculated by dividing the number of shared unique clonotypes by the size of the smaller repertoire. Richness of each repertoire was evaluated using RTK rarefaction, the Chao1 estimator, and Recon v2.1 estimates of unobserved clonotypes. For all TCRbeta clonotypes obtained by the gDNA method from a few donors, generation probabilities were computed with OLGA. Sourced from immuneACCESS, this table was stored by TCRdb with only in-frame sequences that have V and J called. A share of the clones is absent; for the studies checked, an unresolved V gene accounts for under half, and the remainder has no known explanation. Clone size and V and J calls were adopted from that table, with D and trimming inferred from the DNA. The sample table shows about 2.2 million clones, and roughly 91% are seen once. The top ten clonotypes cover 1.5% to 2% of the sample.

The data are from a study of shared clonotypes between healthy human individuals (dated by TCRdb to 2018 to 2021). At the level of the whole study: The cohort included three men and a couple of women between 18 and 49 years of age. For each donor, CD4 naive and CD4 memory were each given three plates, CD8 naive was given two plates, and CD8 memory was given one plate. The study deeply sequenced blood TCR repertoires of 5 or 6 healthy adults to estimate repertoire size and the extent of clonotype sharing between individuals. To increase sequencing depth and limit assay-specific biases, TCR repertoire library preparation and sequencing were carried out by different laboratories using diverse techniques. Between about 0.8 and 9.5 billion PBMCs per donor were obtained by leukapheresis. Beyond this particular receptor, the publication reports: Roughly 5.2% of naive CD4, more than 3% of naive CD8, about 2.5% of memory CD4, and 0.4% of memory CD8 clonotypes were shared across several donors. Pairwise subsampling led to the expectation that sequencing depth would affect the degree of clonotype sharing among donors. Compared with non-shared clonotypes, the clonotypes found in all four sorted-subset donors had higher generation probabilities. Because the study included only a small number of donors, the genetic and exposure-history diversity represented was limited. Naive subsets generally had larger estimated clonotype richness than memory subsets did. Sampling was restricted to blood, and TCR repertoires in tissue are likely to differ from TCR repertoires in blood. Rarefaction of sorted-subset datasets indicated incomplete sequencing despite the large sequencing depth.

CDR1 and CDR2 were assigned from the germline V gene (reference sequence) as SGHNT and YYREEE. The CDR3, from cysteine to phenylalanine, totals 15 residues. Only the CDR3 region is kept as DNA, spanning 45 bases read in frame from base 1. Clipping removes 4 bases from V and 1 base from J, with 8 as the unmatched junction base count. CD8 naive samples were CD45RO-negative cells positively selected for CCR7, giving a CD45RA+CCR7+ population that excluded TemRA cells. Donors were healthy HIV-negative adults with no recently reported acute infections or vaccinations. Every donor was a Caucasian adult residing in Nashville, Tennessee, USA. Blood was collected by leukapheresis, and PBMCs were isolated by Ficoll-Histopaque density gradient centrifugation and then cryopreserved in liquid nitrogen vapor phase. Analytical flow cytometry was used to check the purity and quantity of each magnetically sorted T cell population. Genomic DNA was isolated from every sorted fraction and measured by UV absorbance on a Nanodrop 2000c.

Input material: naive CD8+ T cells from PBMCs. The sample's cell subset or site label, decoded: CD45RA+CCR7+. This clonotype was sampled from a man younger than 30 in good health. Some clones in this sample may be carry-over from other donors' samples. The chain couples TRBV5-4 to TRBJ2-7, with 7 bases matching TRBD1. The sequence in DNA is TGTGCCAGCAGCCAGGGACAGCGACCTTCCTACGAGCAGTACTTC. The translation is CASSQGQRPSYEQYF. The CDR3 plus the reference TRBV5-4 and TRBJ2-7 genes for the other parts give the full variable domain: ETGVTQSPTHLIKTRGQQVTLRCSSQSGHNTVSWYQQALGQGPQFIFQYYREEENGRGNFPPRFSGLQFPNYSSELNVNALELDDSALYLCASSQGQRPSYEQYFGPGTRLTVT.